Shown below are 18 T cell receptor beta chains from a single sample sequenced in a study of shared clonotypes between healthy human individuals. Clones were sequenced by immunoSEQ multiplex PCR, and TCRdb holds only the in-frame ones, with some missing. The profile shows fewer than 200,000 clones, roughly 91% of them singletons. The specimen was naive CD4+ T cells sorted from blood. Sample subset: CD45RA+ positively selected. These receptors all stem from a woman aged 25 to 39 in good health.

The rearrangement links TRBV30 to TRBJ2-7; D call uncertain. Germline CDR1 reads GTSNPN; CDR2 reads SVGIG (reference sequence). CDR3 length: 15 amino acids. Between the trimmed V and J ends, which lost 0 bases and 0 bases, there was a span of 12 bases. The CDR3 is CAWSVLSRSSYEQYF. The CDR3 coding sequence is TGTGCCTGGAGTGTACTGAGTAGAAGCTCCTACGAGCAGTACTTC.

The gene calls are TRBV4-2 and TRBJ1-1, with D unresolved. V was trimmed by 3 bases and J by 0 bases, leaving 8 bases between them. In germline, CDR1 is LGHNA, CDR2 YNFKEQ. This CDR3 region has 14 residues. The CDR3 here is CASSQEVLNTEAFF. The CDR3 DNA is TGTGCCAGCAGCCAGGAGGTTCTGAACACTGAAGCTTTCTTT.

The V and J genes are TRBV5-1 and TRBJ2-2; 13 bases match TRBD2. The CDR3 covers 16 residues. The V gene end was trimmed by 2 bases and the J gene end by 7 bases; junction bases not matched to a gene: 5. Looked up from germline, CDR1 is SGHRS and CDR2 is YFSETQ. CDR3 residues: CASSFGLAGVSGELFF. In DNA, the CDR3 is TGCGCCAGCAGCTTCGGACTAGCGGGAGTGAGCGGGGAGCTGTTTTTT.

The chain has TRBV2 and TRBJ2-7, with 8 bases fitting TRBD1. CDR1 is SNHLY and CDR2 is FYNNEI in the germline V gene. There are 14 residues in the CDR3. V shed 2 bases and J 5 bases; nucleotides not matched to a gene: 5. CDR3 bases: TGTGCCAGCAGTGAAAGGGACAGGAGCCACGAGCAGTACTTC. Protein sequence: CASSERDRSHEQYF.

CDR3 in amino acids: CSVGSPSYEQYF. CDR3 DNA: TGCAGCGTCGGGTCCCCCTCCTACGAGCAGTACTTC. The chain couples TRBV29-1 to TRBJ2-5; no reliable D call. The tail of the sequence fits TRBJ2-7 better, so the J call may be wrong. This CDR3 is 12 amino acids long. Germline CDR1 reads SQVTM; CDR2 reads ANQGSEA.

The chain combines TRBV25-1 with TRBJ1-6; tentatively, D is TRBD1 (6 bases). There are 14 residues in the CDR3. The V gene's germline CDR1 is MGHDK and CDR2 SYGVNS. Trimming cost V 5 bases and J 7 bases, with 12 bases left between them. The DNA for the CDR3 is TGTGCCAGCAGTCGCGACAGGTTAAATTCACCCCTCCACTTT. It translates to CASSRDRLNSPLHF.

J is TRBJ2-5 and V is TRBV10-3; 9 bases match TRBD1. Gene TRBJ2-7 matches the end of the DNA better, so the J call may be wrong. Germline CDR1 is ENHRY and CDR2 is SYGVKD. The CDR3 is 15 residues long. The CDR3 bases are TGTGCCATCAGTAAGGGACAGGGTCTCTCCTACGAGCAGTACTTC. It yields the protein CAISKGQGLSYEQYF.

This rearrangement joins TRBV7-2 to TRBJ2-5; 9 positions agree with TRBD1. The better agreement between TRBJ2-7 and the DNA end casts doubt on the J call. The CDR3 contains 13 residues. The germline CDR1 and CDR2 sequences are SGHTA and FQGNSA. The CDR3 DNA reads TGTGCCAGCAGCACGGGACAGGGTTACGAGCAGTACTTC. Translation gives CASSTGQGYEQYF.

This clone came up once. V usage is TRBV5-1 and J usage is TRBJ2-5, with unresolved D. From germline, CDR1 is SGHRS and CDR2 YFSETQ. This CDR3 comprises 14 residues. V was pared by 1 base and J by 5 bases, with 12 bases between. The CDR3, as DNA: TGCGCCAGCAGCTTGTTAGACCTCGGGGAGACCCAGTACTTC. This gives the protein CASSLLDLGETQYF.

CDR3 region: CSVTLGLAGTYEQYF. The CDR3, as DNA: TGCAGCGTTACACTAGGACTAGCGGGAACCTACGAGCAGTACTTC. V and J are TRBV29-1 and TRBJ2-7, with 12 bases matching TRBD2. This CDR3 has 15 amino acids. CDR1 and CDR2 (germline): SQVTM, ANQGSEA. Trimming cost V 5 bases and J 2 bases; bases outside gene matches: 7.

The V call is TRBV4-1, the J call TRBJ2-5, with 8 bases aligning to TRBD1. With the DNA end fitting TRBJ2-7 better, the J assignment may be wrong. There are 17 residues in the CDR3. Germline lookup yields CDR1 MGHRA and CDR2 YSYEKL. CDR3 loop: CASSQDLGTGGAYEQYF. The CDR3 bases are TGCGCCAGCAGCCAAGATCTAGGGACAGGCGGGGCCTACGAGCAGTACTTC.

The V and J genes are TRBV7-9 and TRBJ2-2; 8 nucleotides align to TRBD1. The V segment lost 5 bases and the J segment 9 bases; nucleotides outside the gene matches: 14. Per the germline V gene, CDR1 is SEHNR and CDR2 is FQNEAQ (reference sequence). There are 16 residues in the CDR3. The CDR3 loop reads CASSPNRTGPIRELFF. DNA for the CDR3: TGTGCCAGCAGCCCTAATAGGACAGGGCCAATCCGGGAGCTGTTTTTT.

This chain joins TRBV2 and TRBJ2-2, with no clear D. This CDR3 contains 15 residues. Between the trimmed V and J ends, which lost 4 bases and 4 bases, there was a span of 13 bases. Germline CDR1 is SNHLY and CDR2 is FYNNEI. The CDR3 nucleotides are TGTGCCAGCAGTGTTAGTGTTGGCTTCACCGGGGAGCTGTTTTTT. This translates into CASSVSVGFTGELFF.

The chain uses TRBV10-2 and TRBJ2-7, with a weak D call TRBD2 (6 bases). Trimming shortened V by 8 bases and J by 0 bases, and 23 bases separated the two germline ends. The CDR3 runs to 17 residues. CDR1 WSHSY and CDR2 SAAADI come from the germline V gene. Here the CDR3 DNA reads TGCGCCAGCTTCCAGCATCTCGGGGGAGACACCTCCTACGAGCAGTACTTC. This encodes CASFQHLGGDTSYEQYF.

The chain links TRBV29-1 to TRBJ1-5; possibly TRBD1 for D (5 bases). The CDR3 runs to 12 residues. From germline, CDR1 is SQVTM and CDR2 ANQGSEA. V shed 4 bases and J shed 4 bases, with 8 bases lying between them. CDR3 nucleotides: TGCAGCGTTGCTGAGGGGAATCAGCCCCAGCATTTT. As protein: CSVAEGNQPQHF.

This clone appeared a single time. The rearrangement joins TRBV5-1 to TRBJ2-7, with 11 positions matching TRBD2. V gave up 2 bases and J gave up 12 bases; unmatched junction bases: 7. This CDR3 is built from 13 residues. Germline CDR1 SGHRS, CDR2 YFSETQ. The CDR3 nucleotides read TGCGCCAGCAGCTTACTAGCGGGAGATCAGGCGTACTTC. Translation: CASSLLAGDQAYF.

This clone was seen a few times. The chain couples TRBV2 to TRBJ2-2, with 7 bases aligning to TRBD2. CDR3 length equals 15 residues. From germline, CDR1 is SNHLY and CDR2 FYNNEI. Trimming removed 6 bases from V and 3 bases from J; junction bases left unmatched: 7. CDR3 region: CASRGGYLDTGELFF. The CDR3 region has the DNA TGTGCCAGCAGGGGAGGGTATTTGGACACCGGGGAGCTGTTTTTT.

CDR3 in amino acids: CASSFQGPNTGELFF. CDR3 DNA: TGTGCCAGCAGCTTCCAGGGACCGAACACCGGGGAGCTGTTTTTT. The chain carries TRBV7-2 and TRBJ2-2; the D call may be TRBD1 or TRBD2 (5 bases each). V was pared by 3 bases and J by 0 bases, with 8 bases between. The CDR3 has 15 amino acids. Germline lookup yields CDR1 SGHTA and CDR2 FQGNSA.